The clone carrying this T cell receptor (beta chain) has only a few counts. Its antigen is unidentified. The sample comes from a study of human T cells and chemical hapten exposure. Overall study context: Skin of the upper inner arm, approximately 2 cm by approximately 2 cm, received 2% DPC for sensitization.

TCRdb ran MiXCR on the RACE reads and lists one entry per CDR3 protein. The table has nearly 350,000 distinct CDR3 sequences, around 7% seen once. Trimming at V came to 5 bases and at J to 3 bases, leaving 9 bases not matched to a gene. In germline, CDR1 is MDHEN, CDR2 SYDVKM. This CDR3 contains 15 residues. Described time point: patch test 1, 2 weeks after DPC sensitization. The treatment here: therapeutic diphenylcyclopropenone sensitization with weekly scalp DPC. Study-wide results and caveats: As the donors had alopecia, their immune response may differ from healthy people's. Those TCRs sitting above 1 in 1000 frequency stayed the same with DPC sensitization.

The source is a woman aged 18-35 years with alopecia areata. Some clones in this sample may be carry-over from other donors' samples. Source: whole blood, taken in connection with sensitization to the hapten diphenylcyclopropenone (DPC). This chain connects TRBV28 to TRBJ1-1, with TRBD1 matching 7 bases. CDR3 nucleotide sequence: TGTGCCAGCAGTCCCGGTTCCAGGGGGGACACTGAAGCTTTCTTT. Translation gives CASSPGSRGDTEAFF. The complete variable domain, with remaining parts taken from reference TRBV28 and TRBJ1-1, reads DVKVTQSSRYLVKRTGEKVFLECVQDMDHENMFWYRQDPGLGLRLIYFSYDVKMKEKGDIPEGYSVSREKKERFSLILESASTNQTSMYLCASSPGSRGDTEAFFGQGTRLTVV.